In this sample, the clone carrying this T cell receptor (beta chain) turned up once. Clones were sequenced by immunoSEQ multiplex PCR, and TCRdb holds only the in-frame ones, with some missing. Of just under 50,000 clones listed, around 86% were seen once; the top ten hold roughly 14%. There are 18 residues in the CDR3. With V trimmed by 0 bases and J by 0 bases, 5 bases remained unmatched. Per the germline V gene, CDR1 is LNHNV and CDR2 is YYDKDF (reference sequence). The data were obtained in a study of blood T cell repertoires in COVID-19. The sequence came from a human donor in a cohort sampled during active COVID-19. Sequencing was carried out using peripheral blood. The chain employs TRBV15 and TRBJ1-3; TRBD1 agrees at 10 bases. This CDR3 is CATSRDRGQGRSGNTIYF. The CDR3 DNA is TGTGCCACCAGCAGAGATCGGGGACAGGGGCGCTCTGGAAACACCATATATTTT.